Listed below are T cell receptor beta chains from one sample, sequenced in a study of cytomegalovirus exposure and HLA in healthy donors. The repertoire was sequenced with immunoSEQ multiplex PCR; TCRdb's copy has only in-frame clones and lacks some. The sample gives 40,000 to 45,000 clones, around 53% of which show up once; around 5.8% is in the top ten. The sequenced material came from PBMCs. These receptors were obtained from a man between 60 and 75 years old in good health and CMV-seronegative. The CDR3 runs from the conserved cysteine through the conserved F or W. D genes are given only for firm matches. Size tells how often a clone was seen (once, few, many) or the class of an expanded clone, and some rows leave it out.

d_gene: TRBD1; abundance: few; j_gene: TRBJ2-7; v_gene: TRBV11-2; CDR3nt: TGTGCCAGCAGCTTTGGGACAGCTCACGAGCAGTACTTC; CDR3aa: CASSFGTAHEQYF
d_gene: -; abundance: -; j_gene: TRBJ1-4; v_gene: TRBV15; CDR3nt: TGTGCCACCAGCAATTACAAGGGGGGGGTGACTAATGAAAAACTGTTTTTT; CDR3aa: CATSNYKGGVTNEKLFF
d_gene: -; abundance: -; j_gene: TRBJ2-1; v_gene: TRBV7-3; CDR3nt: TGTGCCAGCAGCCCGGCCTATGCAGGTGAGCAGTTCTTC; CDR3aa: CASSPAYAGEQFF
d_gene: -; abundance: many; j_gene: TRBJ1-2; v_gene: TRBV30; CDR3nt: TGTGCCTGGAGTTTGCCGACAGCTAACTATGGCTACACCTTC; CDR3aa: CAWSLPTANYGYTF
d_gene: TRBD2; abundance: few; j_gene: TRBJ2-7; v_gene: TRBV29-1; CDR3nt: TGCAGCGTTCTGAGCGGGGATGAGTTCGAGCAGTACTTC; CDR3aa: CSVLSGDEFEQYF
d_gene: -; abundance: -; j_gene: TRBJ1-2; v_gene: TRBV9; CDR3nt: TGTGCCAGCAGCGTACGATCCCTAGTAGGTCGCGGCCCATTCTATGGCTACACCTTC; CDR3aa: CASSVRSLVGRGPFYGYTF
d_gene: -; abundance: -; j_gene: TRBJ1-3; v_gene: TRBV28; CDR3nt: TGTGCCAGCTCCTCTGGGGGGACGGGAGGAAACACCATATATTTT; CDR3aa: CASSSGGTGGNTIYF
d_gene: -; abundance: -; j_gene: TRBJ1-1; v_gene: TRBV18; CDR3nt: TGTGCCAGCTCGCCGTGGGAGAAAGAAGCTTTCTTT; CDR3aa: CASSPWEKEAFF
d_gene: -; abundance: -; j_gene: TRBJ2-1; v_gene: TRBV7-6; CDR3nt: TGTGCCAGCAGCCCCCCAGGGGTGGAGGAGCAGTTCTTC; CDR3aa: CASSPPGVEEQFF
d_gene: TRBD2; abundance: -; j_gene: TRBJ2-7; v_gene: TRBV6-1; CDR3nt: TGTGCCAGCAGTCGGACTAGCGGGAGTCCCTACGAGCAGTACTTC; CDR3aa: CASSRTSGSPYEQYF
d_gene: -; abundance: -; j_gene: TRBJ2-5; v_gene: TRBV7-7; CDR3nt: TGTGCCAGCAGCTACGGGAGTCAAGAGACCCAGTACTTC; CDR3aa: CASSYGSQETQYF
d_gene: TRBD2; abundance: few; j_gene: TRBJ2-3; v_gene: TRBV15; CDR3nt: TGTGCCACCAGCAGAGATCCTGGGGGGGAGGATACGCAGTATTTT; CDR3aa: CATSRDPGGEDTQYF
d_gene: -; abundance: -; j_gene: TRBJ2-7; v_gene: TRBV6-4; CDR3nt: TGTGCCAGCAGTCCCGGGAGATCAAGCGCCGAGCAGTACTTC; CDR3aa: CASSPGRSSAEQYF
d_gene: -; abundance: -; j_gene: TRBJ1-1; v_gene: TRBV6-1; CDR3nt: TGTGCCAGCAGTGATTACAGGGAAGACACTGAAGCTTTCTTT; CDR3aa: CASSDYREDTEAFF
d_gene: -; abundance: -; j_gene: TRBJ2-7; v_gene: TRBV5-6; CDR3nt: TGTGCCAGCAGCTTCGTCACAGCCTACGAGCAGTACTTC; CDR3aa: CASSFVTAYEQYF
d_gene: -; abundance: -; j_gene: TRBJ2-7; v_gene: TRBV2; CDR3nt: TGTGCCACCACTAACCGTCGTGACGAGCAGTACTTC; CDR3aa: CATTNRRDEQYF
d_gene: TRBD1; abundance: -; j_gene: TRBJ2-5; v_gene: TRBV7-2; CDR3nt: TGTGCCAGCAGCTTACGGGGACAGGGGGCGAATTGGGAGACCCAGTACTTC; CDR3aa: CASSLRGQGANWETQYF
d_gene: -; abundance: few; j_gene: TRBJ1-4; v_gene: TRBV4-3; CDR3nt: TGCGCCAGCAGCCAAAAAAAGGACACCTATGAAAAACTGTTTTTT; CDR3aa: CASSQKKDTYEKLFF
d_gene: -; abundance: -; j_gene: TRBJ2-5; v_gene: TRBV30; CDR3nt: TGTGCCTGGAGTGTGGGCCTTGGGCAGTACTTC; CDR3aa: CAWSVGLGQYF
d_gene: -; abundance: -; j_gene: TRBJ2-6; v_gene: TRBV2; CDR3nt: TGTGCCAGCAGCGGACTTTCCTCTGGGGCCAACGTCCTGACTTTC; CDR3aa: CASSGLSSGANVLTF
d_gene: TRBD2; abundance: -; j_gene: TRBJ2-1; v_gene: TRBV5-4; CDR3nt: TGTGCCAGCAGCTTGGAAGCGGGAGGGAACAATGAGCAGTTCTTC; CDR3aa: CASSLEAGGNNEQFF
d_gene: -; abundance: few; j_gene: TRBJ2-5; v_gene: TRBV21-1; CDR3nt: TGTGCCAGCAGCAAGGGTTCACTAGCGGGCCAGACCCAGTACTTC; CDR3aa: CASSKGSLAGQTQYF
d_gene: -; abundance: -; j_gene: TRBJ1-1; v_gene: TRBV18; CDR3nt: TGTGCCAGCTCACCACCGTCTCAGACTCGTGAAGCTTTCTTT; CDR3aa: CASSPPSQTREAFF
d_gene: -; abundance: -; j_gene: TRBJ2-2; v_gene: TRBV11-2; CDR3nt: TGTGCCAGCAGCCAGACCAGGCCCGGGGAGCTGTTTTTT; CDR3aa: CASSQTRPGELFF
d_gene: TRBD1; abundance: -; j_gene: TRBJ1-2; v_gene: TRBV9; CDR3nt: TGTGCCAGCAGCCGGGACAGGACGAACCGGAAAGGGGGCTACACCTTC; CDR3aa: CASSRDRTNRKGGYTF
d_gene: -; abundance: -; j_gene: TRBJ2-7; v_gene: TRBV10-1; CDR3nt: TGCGCCAGCAGTCGCGGACCGGGAGTGGGCGAGCAGTACTTC; CDR3aa: CASSRGPGVGEQYF
d_gene: -; abundance: -; j_gene: TRBJ2-3; v_gene: TRBV12-2; CDR3nt: TGTGCAAGTCGGAGACGGGGGAAGGGGACAGATACGCAGTATTTT; CDR3aa: CASRRRGKGTDTQYF
d_gene: -; abundance: -; j_gene: TRBJ2-6; v_gene: TRBV2; CDR3nt: TGTGCCACCGAGGGGGCCAACGTCCTGACTTTC; CDR3aa: CATEGANVLTF
d_gene: TRBD2; abundance: -; j_gene: TRBJ2-7; v_gene: TRBV10-3; CDR3nt: TGTGCCATCAGTGAGTCTGCACTAGCGGGATCCGAGCAGTACTTC; CDR3aa: CAISESALAGSEQYF
d_gene: -; abundance: -; j_gene: TRBJ2-1; v_gene: TRBV21-1; CDR3nt: TGTGCCAGCAGCACGACAGGGCTTGGCTACAATGAGCAGTTCTTC; CDR3aa: CASSTTGLGYNEQFF
d_gene: -; abundance: few; j_gene: TRBJ1-5; v_gene: TRBV7-9; CDR3nt: TGTGCCAGCAGCTTAGATGGCCGGGGGGCACAGCCCCAGCATTTT; CDR3aa: CASSLDGRGAQPQHF
d_gene: -; abundance: -; j_gene: TRBJ1-5; v_gene: TRBV4-1; CDR3nt: TGCGCCAGCAGCCAAGTAACAGAATATAGCAATCAGCCCCAGCATTTT; CDR3aa: CASSQVTEYSNQPQHF
d_gene: TRBD1; abundance: -; j_gene: TRBJ2-7; v_gene: TRBV10-1; CDR3nt: TGCGCCAGCAGCACCGGGACAGCGACCTACGAGCAGTACTTC; CDR3aa: CASSTGTATYEQYF
d_gene: -; abundance: few; j_gene: TRBJ2-5; v_gene: TRBV30; CDR3nt: TGTGCCTGGACAGGGTCAAGAGAGACCCAGTACTTC; CDR3aa: CAWTGSRETQYF
d_gene: TRBD1; abundance: -; j_gene: TRBJ1-2; v_gene: TRBV30; CDR3nt: TGTGCCTGGTCTCCGACCGGGACAGGGGATGGCTACACCTTC; CDR3aa: CAWSPTGTGDGYTF
d_gene: TRBD1; abundance: -; j_gene: TRBJ2-7; v_gene: TRBV13; CDR3nt: TGTGCCACCACACAGGGGGCAGGGGAGCAGTACTTC; CDR3aa: CATTQGAGEQYF
d_gene: -; abundance: -; j_gene: TRBJ1-2; v_gene: TRBV6-5; CDR3nt: TGTGCCAGCACCGAGCGGGGTTGGGGCAACTATGGCTACACCTTC; CDR3aa: CASTERGWGNYGYTF
d_gene: -; abundance: few; j_gene: TRBJ2-4; v_gene: TRBV21-1; CDR3nt: TGTGCCAGCAGTTTAGAGGCCGGGACAGGGGATGTCAAAAACATTCAGTACTTC; CDR3aa: CASSLEAGTGDVKNIQYF
d_gene: TRBD2; abundance: once; j_gene: TRBJ2-1; v_gene: TRBV30; CDR3nt: TGTGCCTGGAGTCTCCTTAGCGGGAGTTTGAATGAGCAGTTCTTC; CDR3aa: CAWSLLSGSLNEQFF
d_gene: -; abundance: once; j_gene: TRBJ1-2; v_gene: TRBV5-6; CDR3nt: TGTGCCAGCAATCAACAGGGCGGAGGCTATGGCTACACCTTC; CDR3aa: CASNQQGGGYGYTF
d_gene: -; abundance: -; j_gene: TRBJ2-3; v_gene: TRBV29-1; CDR3nt: TGCAGCGAGTACAGGGGGCGGCTAGCGGGAAGATCCACAGATACGCAGTATTTT; CDR3aa: CSEYRGRLAGRSTDTQYF
d_gene: -; abundance: -; j_gene: TRBJ2-1; v_gene: TRBV4-1; CDR3nt: TGCGCCAGCAGCTCCGACTCGGGACTCACGTACGGTTTCGGCAATGAGCAGTTCTTC; CDR3aa: CASSSDSGLTYGFGNEQFF
d_gene: -; abundance: -; j_gene: TRBJ1-1; v_gene: TRBV9; CDR3nt: TGTGCCAGCTCCTACTACGGGGGGAACACTGAAGCTTTCTTT; CDR3aa: CASSYYGGNTEAFF
d_gene: -; abundance: -; j_gene: TRBJ1-1; v_gene: TRBV6-5; CDR3nt: TGTGCCAGCAGTGAAGTATTGAGCGCTGAAGCTTTCTTT; CDR3aa: CASSEVLSAEAFF
d_gene: TRBD1; abundance: -; j_gene: TRBJ1-5; v_gene: TRBV30; CDR3nt: TGTGCCTGGAGTAAGGGGGCGGCGGGCAATCAGCCCCAGCATTTT; CDR3aa: CAWSKGAAGNQPQHF
d_gene: TRBD1; abundance: -; j_gene: TRBJ2-7; v_gene: TRBV7-6; CDR3nt: TGTGCCAGCAAACACGGGGACAGTTCCTACGAGCAGTACTTC; CDR3aa: CASKHGDSSYEQYF
d_gene: TRBD1; abundance: -; j_gene: TRBJ1-1; v_gene: TRBV6-1; CDR3nt: TGTGCCAGCAGGGACTACACAGGGGGCGGGGCGGCTTTCTTT; CDR3aa: CASRDYTGGGAAFF
d_gene: TRBD2; abundance: medium-sized; j_gene: TRBJ2-1; v_gene: TRBV5-1; CDR3nt: TGCGCCAGCAGCCGGACTAGCGGGAGCTACAATGAGCAGTTCTTC; CDR3aa: CASSRTSGSYNEQFF
d_gene: -; abundance: -; j_gene: TRBJ1-5; v_gene: TRBV6-1; CDR3nt: TGTGCCAGCAGCTACAGGGATCGGAGCAATCAGCCCCAGCATTTT; CDR3aa: CASSYRDRSNQPQHF
d_gene: TRBD1; abundance: few; j_gene: TRBJ1-1; v_gene: TRBV29-1; CDR3nt: TGCAGCGTTGGAACAGGGGCTGAAGCTTTCTTT; CDR3aa: CSVGTGAEAFF
d_gene: -; abundance: -; j_gene: TRBJ1-1; v_gene: TRBV5-4; CDR3nt: TGTGCCAGCAGCTTAGGGGGACCCATGAACACTGAAGCTTTCTTT; CDR3aa: CASSLGGPMNTEAFF
d_gene: -; abundance: few; j_gene: TRBJ2-3; v_gene: TRBV19; CDR3nt: TGTGCCAGTAGAGGGGTGACAGATACGCAGTATTTT; CDR3aa: CASRGVTDTQYF
d_gene: -; abundance: few; j_gene: TRBJ1-5; v_gene: TRBV6-5; CDR3nt: TGTGCCAGCAGTAAACGACAGGCCTTGGGTCAGCCCCAGCATTTT; CDR3aa: CASSKRQALGQPQHF